This TCR beta chain was profiled in a study of blood T cell repertoires in COVID-19. Study-level information: Italy, Spain and the United States were the sources of the convalescent and acute COVID-19 samples. In each case, the material was cDNA or gDNA derived from T cells, B-cell-depleted T cells, or PBMCs.

Authors' analysis steps: Amplification of reference gene primers provided the estimated nucleated cell counts. Method: immunoSEQ multiplex PCR; TCRdb's copy keeps in-frame clones and lacks some. D and trimming come from the DNA, and the V and J calls and clone size come from that table. Here the sample spans more than 60,000 clones, 90% being singletons. V gave up 5 bases and J gave up 9 bases; unmatched junction bases: 3. Germline CDR1 SGDLS, CDR2 YYNGEE. The length of the CDR3 is 14 residues. The TCR comes from a human donor in a cohort sampled during active COVID-19. This rearrangement joins TRBV9 to TRBJ2-1; 15 nucleotides match TRBD2. The sequencing input was peripheral blood. CDR3 loop: CASSVGLAGGEQFF. The CDR3 DNA follows: TGTGCCAGCAGTGTGGGACTAGCGGGGGGTGAGCAGTTCTTC.